This TCR beta chain was identified in a study of T-cell reconstitution after alpha-beta-depleted transplantation in children. CDR3 length: 17 amino acids. Germline V gene data show CDR1 as LGHNA and CDR2 as YNFKEQ. This clonotype was found once. A much larger clone sits a single nucleotide away, making a read error possible. TCRbeta library construction was performed incorporating unique molecular identifiers. TCRdb re-called the PCR reads with MiXCR, one entry per CDR3 protein. This sample carries some 530,000 distinct CDR3 sequences, around 13% of them seen once, and the ten largest clones take about 5.4%.

This receptor was taken from a human donor who donated a stem cell graft to a child with combined immunodeficiency. The sample consisted of PBMCs from the stem cell graft donor, taken from the stem cell graft. The chain joins TRBV4-2 to TRBJ2-2, with a possible D match to TRBD1 (7 bases). CDR3 in amino acids: CASSQVGGGPFTGEVFF. Here the CDR3 DNA reads TGTGCCAGCAGCCAAGTAGGAGGGGGCCCCTTCACCGGGGAGGTGTTTTTT.